The TCR beta chain described here comes from a study of blood T cell repertoires in COVID-19. Study at large: There were acute and convalescent COVID-19 samples, and they came from the United States, Italy and Spain. Nucleic acid was either cDNA or gDNA, and it came from T cells, B-cell-depleted T cells, or PBMCs.

Germline V lookup: CDR1 MDHEN, CDR2 SYDVKM. Trimming left V 4 bases short and J 4 bases short, with 10 bases between. CDR3 length: 14 amino acids. Original handling: Amplification of reference gene primers provided the estimated nucleated cell counts. Measured with immunoSEQ multiplex PCR; TCRdb has only the in-frame clones, and not every one. The V and J calls and clone size come from that table; D and trimming were worked out from the DNA. The data hold 150,000 to 200,000 clones, with approximately 86% observed a single time. The sample was peripheral blood. The rearrangement uses TRBV28 and TRBJ2-2; possibly TRBD2 for D (6 bases). This clonotype originated in a woman of 80 years or more in a cohort sampled during active or convalescent COVID-19. CDR3 protein: CASSSGTFTGELFF. CDR3 sequence (DNA): TGTGCCAGCAGTTCCGGGACTTTCACCGGGGAGCTGTTTTTT.